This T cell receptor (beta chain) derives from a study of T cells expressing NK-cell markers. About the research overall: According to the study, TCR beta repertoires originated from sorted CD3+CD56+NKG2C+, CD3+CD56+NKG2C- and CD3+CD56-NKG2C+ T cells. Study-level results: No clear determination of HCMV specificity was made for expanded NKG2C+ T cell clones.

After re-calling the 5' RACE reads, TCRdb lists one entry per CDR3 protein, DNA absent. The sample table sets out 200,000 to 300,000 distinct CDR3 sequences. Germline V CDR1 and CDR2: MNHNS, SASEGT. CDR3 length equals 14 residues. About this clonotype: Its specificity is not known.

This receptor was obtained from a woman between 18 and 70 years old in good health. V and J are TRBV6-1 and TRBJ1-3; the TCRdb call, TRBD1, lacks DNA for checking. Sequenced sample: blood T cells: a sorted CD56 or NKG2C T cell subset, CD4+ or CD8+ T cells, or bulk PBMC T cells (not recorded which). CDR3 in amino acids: CASSRLGVGNTIYF.